Below, 18 T cell receptor beta chains from the same sample are listed, as sequenced in a study of T-cell reconstitution after alpha-beta-depleted transplantation in children. Unique molecular identifiers were used in preparing the TCRbeta library. One entry per CDR3 protein results from TCRdb running MiXCR on the PCR reads. The table records 500,000 to 600,000 distinct CDR3 sequences, around 27% of them present only once. Specimen: PBMCs, collected before TCRalphabeta/CD19-depleted stem cell transplant. The origin of the receptors is a boy in the first two years of life with Wiskott-Aldrich syndrome, due to receive a stem cell transplant.

The rearrangement uses TRBV9 and TRBJ1-1; tentatively, D is TRBD1 (6 bases). From germline, CDR1 is SGDLS and CDR2 YYNGEE. With 4 bases removed from V and 4 bases from J, the gap between germline ends came to 20 bases. CDR3 length: 16 residues. CDR3 sequence (DNA): TGTGCCAGCAGCCCCCGAATGACAGGCCCCGTCACTGAAGCTTTCTTT. This codes for CASSPRMTGPVTEAFF.

The J gene is TRBJ2-2, the V gene TRBV5-1; D is perhaps TRBD1 (5 bases). V was shortened by 2 bases and J by 6 bases, with 11 bases between the two germline ends. This CDR3 region has 14 residues. CDR1 SGHRS and CDR2 YFSETQ come from the germline V gene. CDR3 residues: CASSFQGASGELFF. Here the CDR3 DNA reads TGCGCCAGCAGCTTCCAAGGGGCCTCCGGGGAGCTGTTTTTT.

J is TRBJ2-3 and V is TRBV24-1, with D possibly matching TRBD1 (6 bases). V shed 4 bases and J shed 4 bases, with 17 bases lying between them. There are 16 residues in the CDR3. Germline CDR1 and CDR2: KGHDR and SFDVKD. CDR3 amino acids: CATSDPTGSIADTQYF. CDR3 nucleotides: TGTGCCACCAGTGACCCCACAGGGTCGATAGCAGATACGCAGTATTTT.

This clonotype came up a few times. The chain employs TRBV5-1 and TRBJ1-6, with a possible D match to TRBD1 (6 bases). Trimming took 0 bases from V and 7 from J, leaving 14 bases between them. The CDR3 consists of 16 residues. Per the germline V gene, CDR1 is SGHRS and CDR2 is YFSETQ. The DNA of the CDR3 is TGCGCCAGCAGCTTGGAGGGACAAGGACAAAATTCACCCCTCCACTTT. Translation: CASSLEGQGQNSPLHF.

CDR3 in amino acids: CSARVCGSRGTGELFF. The CDR3 coding sequence is TGCAGTGCTAGAGTTTGTGGGAGTCGCGGCACCGGGGAGCTGTTTTTT. This sequence joins TRBV20-1 and TRBJ2-2, with D maybe TRBD2 (5 bases). Trimming took 1 base from V and 4 from J, leaving 16 bases between them. The CDR3 spans 16 residues. Germline V gene lookup returns CDR1 DFQATT and CDR2 SNEGSKA (reference sequence).

This clonotype was observed a handful of times. The chain links TRBV28 to TRBJ2-7, with D tentatively TRBD1 (5 bases). Trimming removed 7 bases from V and 2 bases from J, with 15 bases in between. Germline values: CDR1 MDHEN, CDR2 SYDVKM. This CDR3 has 14 residues. CDR3 coding DNA: TGTGCCAGCACCACCTCGACAGTGACCTACGAGCAGTACTTC. Its protein product is CASTTSTVTYEQYF.

This clonotype has more than one count but fewer than ten. The chain joins TRBV7-2 to TRBJ2-7, with unresolved D. V was trimmed by 2 bases and J by 2 bases, leaving 7 bases between them. Germline CDR1 is SGHTA and CDR2 is FQGNSA. The CDR3 loop spans 13 amino acids. Here the CDR3 reads CASSLFNPYEQYF. The CDR3 bases are TGTGCCAGCAGCTTATTCAATCCCTACGAGCAGTACTTC. The full variable domain, rest sourced from reference TRBV7-2 and TRBJ2-7, is GAGVSQSPSNKVTEKGKDVELRCDPISGHTALYWYRQSLGQGLEFLIYFQGNSAPDKSGLPSDRFSAERTGGSVSTLTIQRTQQEDSAVYLCASSLFNPYEQYFGPGTRLTVT.

The CDR3, as DNA: TGTGCCAGCAGTCGAAAGGTAGAGACTGAAGCTTTCTTT. Its translation: CASSRKVETEAFF. The chain carries TRBV27 and TRBJ1-1; unclear D gene. Trimming shortened V by 5 bases and J by 5 bases, and 12 bases separated the two germline ends. The CDR3 is 13 amino acids. Germline values: CDR1 MNHEY, CDR2 SMNVEV (reference sequence).

This chain links TRBV7-9 with TRBJ1-2, with a possible D match to TRBD1 (5 bases). Trimming removed 5 bases at V and 8 bases at J, with 12 bases between. CDR1 is SEHNR, CDR2 FQNEAQ, per germline (reference sequence). The CDR3 consists of 12 residues. CDR3 region: CASSPQGRGYTF. The CDR3 coding sequence is TGTGCCAGCAGCCCCCAGGGCAGGGGCTACACCTTC. The full variable domain, rest sourced from reference TRBV7-9 and TRBJ1-2, is DTGVSQNPRHKITKRGQNVTFRCDPISEHNRLYWYRQTLGQGPEFLTYFQNEAQLEKSRLLSDRFSAERPKGSFSTLEIQRTEQGDSAMYLCASSPQGRGYTFGSGTRLTVV.

As DNA, the CDR3 is TGCGCCAGCAGCTCCGGGACTAGCGGGAGGTGGAACACCGGGGAGCTGTTTTTT. Its translation: CASSSGTSGRWNTGELFF. The chain has TRBV5-1 and TRBJ2-2; 15 positions agree with TRBD2. CDR3 length: 18 amino acids. Trimming at V came to 3 bases and at J to 1 base, leaving 4 bases not matched to a gene. Germline values: CDR1 SGHRS, CDR2 YFSETQ.

This clonotype was counted only a few times. The genes are TRBV10-3 and TRBJ2-5; 7 bases map to TRBD1. CDR1 and CDR2 from the germline V gene are ENHRY and SYGVKD. Trimming took 3 bases from V and 5 from J; bases not matched to a gene: 9. The CDR3 totals 15 residues. CDR3 DNA: TGTGCCATCAGTGACCCCTACAGGGGACGGGAGACCCAGTACTTC. This encodes CAISDPYRGRETQYF.

This clonotype has only a few counts. The chain has TRBV6-1 and TRBJ2-3, with TRBD1 identical over 7 bases. Germline CDR1 is MNHNS and CDR2 is SASEGT. The CDR3 is 15 residues long. V dropped 6 bases and J dropped 4; count of bases not matched to a gene: 10. The DNA for the CDR3 is TGTGCCAGCAGAAACGACAGGGTGAAATCAGATACGCAGTATTTT. Protein sequence: CASRNDRVKSDTQYF.

This clonotype turned up a few times. This rearrangement joins TRBV18 to TRBJ1-2; tentative D call: TRBD1 (6 bases). This CDR3 contains 13 residues. Germline CDR1 is KGHSH and CDR2 is LQKENI. The V end lost 2 bases, the J end lost 6 bases, and 10 bases lay between the germline ends. CDR3 region: CASSPRTEDGYTF. DNA of the CDR3: TGTGCCAGCTCACCAAGGACAGAAGATGGCTACACCTTC.

This clonotype was detected only a few times. The chain joins TRBV3-1 to TRBJ2-1; 10 bases are shared with TRBD2. The CDR3 extends over 16 amino acids. CDR1 is LGHDT, CDR2 YNNKEL, per germline (reference sequence). Trimming cost V 4 bases and J 1 base; bases outside gene matches: 4. The CDR3 is CASSRRGLASYNEQFF. CDR3 coding DNA: TGTGCCAGCAGCCGCCGGGGACTAGCGTCCTACAATGAGCAGTTCTTC.

This clonotype was counted between two and nine times. V and J are TRBV5-1 and TRBJ2-7; D is perhaps TRBD1 or TRBD2 (5 bases each). The CDR3 runs 14 residues. Germline V gives CDR1 SGHRS, CDR2 YFSETQ. V shed 4 bases and J shed 1 base, with 12 bases lying between them. The CDR3 spells CASSAGTPSYEQYF. The CDR3, as DNA: TGCGCCAGCAGCGCCGGGACGCCTTCCTACGAGCAGTACTTC.

This clonotype was seen more than once but under ten times. The chain is built from TRBV15 and TRBJ1-5, with 7 bases identical to TRBD1. CDR3 length equals 14 residues. CDR1 is LNHNV, CDR2 YYDKDF, per germline (reference sequence). Germline trimming cut 4 bases from V and 4 bases from J; bases unmatched to any gene: 4. CDR3 residues: CATSKGAKNQPQHF. As DNA, the CDR3 is TGTGCCACCAGCAAGGGGGCGAAGAATCAGCCCCAGCATTTT.

This clonotype was counted between two and nine times. The chain links TRBV12-3 or TRBV12-4 to TRBJ2-3, with D maybe TRBD2 (6 bases). Trimming pared 2 bases from V and 4 bases from J, leaving 13 bases between. CDR3 length: 15 residues. The CDR3 DNA sequence: TGTGCCAGCAGTTTACCGGGCGGGATCGCAGATACGCAGTATTTT. Amino acid sequence: CASSLPGGIADTQYF.

The chain employs TRBV4-1 and TRBJ2-1; 7 nucleotides match TRBD2. Trimming at V came to 1 base and at J to 6 bases, leaving 9 bases not matched to a gene. The length of the CDR3 is 16 residues. Germline CDR1 is MGHRA and CDR2 is YSYEKL. Here the CDR3 DNA reads TGCGCCAGCAGCCAAGCGGGGTTAGCGGGTTTCAATGAGCAGTTCTTC. Protein product: CASSQAGLAGFNEQFF.